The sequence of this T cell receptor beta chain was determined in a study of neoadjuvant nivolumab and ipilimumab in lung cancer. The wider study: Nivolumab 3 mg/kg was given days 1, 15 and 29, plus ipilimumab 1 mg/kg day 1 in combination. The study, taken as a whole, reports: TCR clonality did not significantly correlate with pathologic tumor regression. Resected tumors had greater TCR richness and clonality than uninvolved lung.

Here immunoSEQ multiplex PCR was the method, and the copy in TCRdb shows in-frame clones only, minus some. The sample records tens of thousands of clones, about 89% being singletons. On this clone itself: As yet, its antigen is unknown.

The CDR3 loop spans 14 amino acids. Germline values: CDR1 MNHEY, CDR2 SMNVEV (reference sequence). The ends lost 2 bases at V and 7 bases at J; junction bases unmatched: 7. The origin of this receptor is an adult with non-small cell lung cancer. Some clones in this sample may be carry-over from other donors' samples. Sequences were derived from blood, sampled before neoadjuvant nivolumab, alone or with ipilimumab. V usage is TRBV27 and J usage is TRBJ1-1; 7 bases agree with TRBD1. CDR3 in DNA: TGTGCCAGCAGTTTAGTGGGACAGACATTTGAAGCTTTCTTT. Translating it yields CASSLVGQTFEAFF.